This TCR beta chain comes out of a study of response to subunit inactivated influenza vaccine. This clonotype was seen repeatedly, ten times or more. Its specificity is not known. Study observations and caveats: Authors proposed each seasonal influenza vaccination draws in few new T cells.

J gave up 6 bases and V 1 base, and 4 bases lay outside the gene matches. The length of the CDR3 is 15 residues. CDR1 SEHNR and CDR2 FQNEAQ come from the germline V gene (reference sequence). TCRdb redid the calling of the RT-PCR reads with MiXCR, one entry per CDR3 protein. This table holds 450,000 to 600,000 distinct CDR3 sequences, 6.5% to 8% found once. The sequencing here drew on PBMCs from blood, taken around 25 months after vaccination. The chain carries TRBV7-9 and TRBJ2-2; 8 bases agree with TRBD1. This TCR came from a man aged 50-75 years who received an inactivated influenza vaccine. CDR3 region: CASSLVTGAPGELFF. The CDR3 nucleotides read TGTGCCAGCAGCTTAGTGACAGGGGCTCCCGGGGAGCTGTTTTTT. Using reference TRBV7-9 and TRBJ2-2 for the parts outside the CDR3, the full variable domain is DTGVSQNPRHKITKRGQNVTFRCDPISEHNRLYWYRQTLGQGPEFLTYFQNEAQLEKSRLLSDRFSAERPKGSFSTLEIQRTEQGDSAMYLCASSLVTGAPGELFFGEGSRLTVL.